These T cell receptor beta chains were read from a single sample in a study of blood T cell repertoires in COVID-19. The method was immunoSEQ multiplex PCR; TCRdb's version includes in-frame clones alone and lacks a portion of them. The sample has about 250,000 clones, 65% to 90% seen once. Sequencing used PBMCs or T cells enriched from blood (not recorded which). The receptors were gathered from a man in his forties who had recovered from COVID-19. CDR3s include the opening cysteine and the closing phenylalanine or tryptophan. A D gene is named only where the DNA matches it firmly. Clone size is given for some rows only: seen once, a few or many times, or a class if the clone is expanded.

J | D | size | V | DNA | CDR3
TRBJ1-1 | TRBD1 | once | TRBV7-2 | TGTGCCAGCAGCTTAGGGGACAGGGGGTTTTCAAGCACTGAAGCTTTCTTT | CASSLGDRGFSSTEAFF
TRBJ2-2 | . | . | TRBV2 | TGTGCCAGCAGTTTTAGTACGGGGGAGCTGTTTTTT | CASSFSTGELFF
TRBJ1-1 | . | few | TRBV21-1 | TGTGCCAGCAGCAAAGCGATCCTAGAAGAAGCTTTCTTT | CASSKAILEEAFF
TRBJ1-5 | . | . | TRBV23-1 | TGCGCCAGCGTCGCGGGGGAGGGTAATCAGCCCCAGCATTTT | CASVAGEGNQPQHF
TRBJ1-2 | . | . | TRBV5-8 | TGTGCCAGCAGCTTATTGGGGGGTTCTAACTATGGCTACACCTTC | CASSLLGGSNYGYTF
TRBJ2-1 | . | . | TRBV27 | TGTGCCAGCAGTTACCCCACTAGGGAGCATCCTGAGCAGTTCTTC | CASSYPTREHPEQFF
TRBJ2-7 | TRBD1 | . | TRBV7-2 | TGTGCCAGCAGCGCCAGACAGGGTTCCTACGAGCAGTACTTC | CASSARQGSYEQYF
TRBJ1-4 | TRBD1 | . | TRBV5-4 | TGTGCCAGCAGCTTCGTGTCGGGGACAGGGGACGGAAAACTGTTTTTT | CASSFVSGTGDGKLFF
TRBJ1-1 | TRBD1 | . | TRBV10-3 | TGTGCCACCGCTTCCGGGACAGGGAGCACTGAAGCTTTCTTT | CATASGTGSTEAFF
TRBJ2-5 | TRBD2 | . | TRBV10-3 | TGTGCCATCAGTGGCCTAGCGGGGGGCCAAGAGACCCAGTACTTC | CAISGLAGGQETQYF
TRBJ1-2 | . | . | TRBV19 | TGTGCCAGCCACCGGGCCCAGGACTACTATGGCTACACCTTC | CASHRAQDYYGYTF
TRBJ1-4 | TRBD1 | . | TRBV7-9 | TGTGCCAGCAGCATCCAGACAGGGGGCAGAGCTAATGAAAAACTGTTTTTT | CASSIQTGGRANEKLFF
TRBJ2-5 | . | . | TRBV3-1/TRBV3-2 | TGTGCCAGCAGCCAAGACGTAGCCCGAGAGACCCAGTACTTC | CASSQDVARETQYF
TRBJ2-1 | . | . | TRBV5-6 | TGTGCCAGCAGCTTGGAAGCCCCCCACAATGAGCAGTTCTTC | CASSLEAPHNEQFF
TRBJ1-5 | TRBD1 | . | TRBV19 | TGTGCCAGTAGTATTTCAGGGGGAGGCAATCAGCCCCAGCATTTT | CASSISGGGNQPQHF
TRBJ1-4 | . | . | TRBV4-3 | TGCGCCAGCAGCCAAGGCGGGAGGGAGAGTGAAAAACTGTTTTTT | CASSQGGRESEKLFF
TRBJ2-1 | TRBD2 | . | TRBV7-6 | TGTGCCAGCAGCTTCCACCGACTAGCGGGAGGTAATGAGCAGTTCTTC | CASSFHRLAGGNEQFF
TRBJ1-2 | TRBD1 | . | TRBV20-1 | TGCAGTCCGACAGGGTCCGGTGGCTACACCTTC | CSPTGSGGYTF
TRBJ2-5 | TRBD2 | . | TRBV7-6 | TGTGCCAGCAGCTTAATGGGGGGGGGATACCAAGAGACCCAGTACTTC | CASSLMGGGYQETQYF
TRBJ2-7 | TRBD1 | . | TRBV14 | TGTGCCAGCAGCCCGACAGGGAACGAGCAGTACTTC | CASSPTGNEQYF
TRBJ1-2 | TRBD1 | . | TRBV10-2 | TGCGCCAGCAGTGAGGGACAGGGACGCGGCTACACCTTC | CASSEGQGRGYTF
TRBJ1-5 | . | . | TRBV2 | TGTGCCAGCAGTGCTTGGGGCGGTGGAGATCAGCCCCAGCATTTT | CASSAWGGGDQPQHF
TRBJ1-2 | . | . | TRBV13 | TGTGCCAGCAGCTTTATACAGGGTGGCTACACCTTC | CASSFIQGGYTF
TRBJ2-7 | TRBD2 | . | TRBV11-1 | TGTGCCAGCAGCTTAGGTTTTTCGGGAGGCTCCTACGAGCAGTACTTC | CASSLGFSGGSYEQYF